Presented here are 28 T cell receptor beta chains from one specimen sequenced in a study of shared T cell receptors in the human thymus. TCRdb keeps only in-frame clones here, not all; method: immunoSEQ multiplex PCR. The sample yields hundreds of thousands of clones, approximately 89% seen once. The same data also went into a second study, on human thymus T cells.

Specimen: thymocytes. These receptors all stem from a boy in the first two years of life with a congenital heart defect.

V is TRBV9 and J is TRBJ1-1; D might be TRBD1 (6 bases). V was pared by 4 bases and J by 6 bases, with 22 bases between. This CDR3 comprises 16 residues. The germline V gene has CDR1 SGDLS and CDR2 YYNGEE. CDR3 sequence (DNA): TGTGCCAGCAGCAACACACCACATACAGGGCTACCTGAAGCTTTCTTT. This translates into CASSNTPHTGLPEAFF.

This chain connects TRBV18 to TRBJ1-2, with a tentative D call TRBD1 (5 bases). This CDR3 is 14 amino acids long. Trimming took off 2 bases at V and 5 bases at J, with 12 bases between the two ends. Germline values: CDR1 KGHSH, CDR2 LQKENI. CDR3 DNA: TGTGCCAGCTCACCAGCAGGGCGTGGATATGGCTACACCTTC. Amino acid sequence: CASSPAGRGYGYTF.

The CDR3 sequence: CASSFRQRNTEAFF. CDR3 sequence (DNA): TGTGCCAGCAGCTTTAGACAGAGGAACACTGAAGCTTTCTTT. V gene TRBV7-2 combines with J gene TRBJ1-1; D may be TRBD1 (5 bases). This CDR3 region has 14 residues. Germline CDR1 SGHTA, CDR2 FQGNSA. The V end was cut by 3 bases, the J end by 1 base, with 9 bases between.

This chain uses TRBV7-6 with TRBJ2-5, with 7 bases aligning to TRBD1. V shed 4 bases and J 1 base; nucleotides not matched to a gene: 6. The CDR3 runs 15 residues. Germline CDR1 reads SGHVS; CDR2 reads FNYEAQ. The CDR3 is CASSSRGTAQETQYF. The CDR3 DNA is TGTGCCAGCAGCTCCCGAGGGACAGCCCAAGAGACCCAGTACTTC.

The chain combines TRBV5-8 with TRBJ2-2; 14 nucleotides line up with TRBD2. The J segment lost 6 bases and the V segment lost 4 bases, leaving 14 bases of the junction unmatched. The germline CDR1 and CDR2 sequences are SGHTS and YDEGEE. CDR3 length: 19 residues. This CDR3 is CASSHSWGLAGVKAGELFF. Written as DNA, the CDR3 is TGTGCCAGCAGCCATTCCTGGGGACTAGCGGGAGTTAAGGCCGGGGAGCTGTTTTTT.

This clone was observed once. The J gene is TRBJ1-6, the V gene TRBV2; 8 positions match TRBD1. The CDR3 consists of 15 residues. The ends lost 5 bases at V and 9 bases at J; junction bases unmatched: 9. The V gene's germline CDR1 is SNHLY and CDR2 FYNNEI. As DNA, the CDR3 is TGTGCCAGCAGTCCAGGGACAGGCGTATCTTCACCCCTCCACTTT. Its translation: CASSPGTGVSSPLHF.

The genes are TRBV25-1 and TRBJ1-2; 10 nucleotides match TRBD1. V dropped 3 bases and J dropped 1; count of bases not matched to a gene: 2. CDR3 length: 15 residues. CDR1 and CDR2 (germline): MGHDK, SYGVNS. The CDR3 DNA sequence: TGTGCCAGCAGTGAGTGGACAGGGGGTAACTATGGCTACACCTTC. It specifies CASSEWTGGNYGYTF.

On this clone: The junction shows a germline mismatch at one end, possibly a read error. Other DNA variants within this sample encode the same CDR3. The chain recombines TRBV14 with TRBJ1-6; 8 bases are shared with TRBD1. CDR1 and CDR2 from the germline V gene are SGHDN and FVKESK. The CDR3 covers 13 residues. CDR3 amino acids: CATSGTGNSPLHF. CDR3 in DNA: TGTGCCACCTCCGGGACAGGAAATTCCCCCCTCCACTTT.

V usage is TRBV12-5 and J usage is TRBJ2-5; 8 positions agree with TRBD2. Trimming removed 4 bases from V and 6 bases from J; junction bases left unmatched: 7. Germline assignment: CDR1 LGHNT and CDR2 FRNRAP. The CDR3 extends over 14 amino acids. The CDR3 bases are TGTGCTAGTGGTTGCAGCGGGAGTAGAAAGACCCAGTACTTC. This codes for CASGCSGSRKTQYF.

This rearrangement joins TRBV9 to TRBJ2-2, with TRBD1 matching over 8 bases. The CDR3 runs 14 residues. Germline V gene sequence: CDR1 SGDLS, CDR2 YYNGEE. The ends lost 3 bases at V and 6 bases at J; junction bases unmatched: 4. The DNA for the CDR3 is TGTGCCAGCAGCGCGACAGGGGATGCCGGGGAGCTGTTTTTT. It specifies CASSATGDAGELFF.

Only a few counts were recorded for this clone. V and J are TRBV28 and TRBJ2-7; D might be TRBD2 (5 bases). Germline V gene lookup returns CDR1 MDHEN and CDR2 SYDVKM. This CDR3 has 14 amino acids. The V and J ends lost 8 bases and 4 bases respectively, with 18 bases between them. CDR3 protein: CASFPTGNCYEQYF. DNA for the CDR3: TGTGCCAGCTTCCCGACGGGAAATTGTTACGAGCAGTACTTC.

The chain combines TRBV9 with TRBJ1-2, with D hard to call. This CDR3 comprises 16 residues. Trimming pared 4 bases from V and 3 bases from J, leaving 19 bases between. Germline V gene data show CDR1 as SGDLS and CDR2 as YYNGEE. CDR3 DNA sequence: TGTGCCAGCAGCCCTAGTCACCCGGAGAGCGACTATGGCTACACCTTC. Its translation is CASSPSHPESDYGYTF.

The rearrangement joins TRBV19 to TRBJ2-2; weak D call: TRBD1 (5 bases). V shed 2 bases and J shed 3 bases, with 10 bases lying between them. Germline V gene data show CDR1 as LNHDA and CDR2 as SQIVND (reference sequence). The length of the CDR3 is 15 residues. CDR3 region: CASSIQGLYTGELFF. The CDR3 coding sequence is TGTGCCAGTAGTATACAGGGTCTATACACCGGGGAGCTGTTTTTT.

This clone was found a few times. In DNA, the CDR3 is TGTGCCAGCAGCCTGGGACAGGGATCACCCCTCCACTTT. Translating gives CASSLGQGSPLHF. The J gene is TRBJ1-6, the V gene TRBV28; the match to TRBD1 covers 9 bases. Germline loops: CDR1 MDHEN, CDR2 SYDVKM. The ends lost 6 bases at V and 10 bases at J; junction bases unmatched: 4. This CDR3 region has 13 residues. Full variable domain (remainder filled in from reference TRBV28 and TRBJ1-6): DVKVTQSSRYLVKRTGEKVFLECVQDMDHENMFWYRQDPGLGLRLIYFSYDVKMKEKGDIPEGYSVSREKKERFSLILESASTNQTSMYLCASSLGQGSPLHFGNGTRLTVT.

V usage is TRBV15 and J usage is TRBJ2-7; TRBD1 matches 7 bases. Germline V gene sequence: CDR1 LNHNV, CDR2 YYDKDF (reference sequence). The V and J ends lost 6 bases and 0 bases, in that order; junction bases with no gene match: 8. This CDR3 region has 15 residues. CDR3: CATSRRQGASYEQYF. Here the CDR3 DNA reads TGTGCCACCAGTAGGAGACAGGGAGCCTCCTACGAGCAGTACTTC.

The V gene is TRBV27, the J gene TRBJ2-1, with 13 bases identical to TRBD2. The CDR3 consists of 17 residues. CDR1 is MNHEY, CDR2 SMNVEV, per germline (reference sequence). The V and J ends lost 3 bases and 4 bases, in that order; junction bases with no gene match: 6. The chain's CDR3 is CASSFWTSGSEYNEQFF. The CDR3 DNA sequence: TGTGCCAGCAGTTTCTGGACTAGCGGGAGTGAGTACAATGAGCAGTTCTTC.

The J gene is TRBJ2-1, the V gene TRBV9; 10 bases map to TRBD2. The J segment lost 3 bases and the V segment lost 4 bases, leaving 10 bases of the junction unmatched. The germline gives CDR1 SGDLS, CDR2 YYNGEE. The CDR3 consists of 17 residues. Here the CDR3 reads CASSPTGTSDDYNEQFF. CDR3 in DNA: TGTGCCAGCAGCCCGACCGGGACTAGCGACGACTACAATGAGCAGTTCTTC.

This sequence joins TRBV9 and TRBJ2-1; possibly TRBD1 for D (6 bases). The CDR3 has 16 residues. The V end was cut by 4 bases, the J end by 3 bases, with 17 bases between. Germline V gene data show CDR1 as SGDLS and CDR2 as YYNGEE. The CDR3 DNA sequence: TGTGCCAGCAGCCCCCGGACAGCCGGGGTCTACAATGAGCAGTTCTTC. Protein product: CASSPRTAGVYNEQFF.

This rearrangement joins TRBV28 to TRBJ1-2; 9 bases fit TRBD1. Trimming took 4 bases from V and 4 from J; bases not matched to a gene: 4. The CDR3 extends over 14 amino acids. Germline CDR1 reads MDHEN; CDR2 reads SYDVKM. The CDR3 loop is CASSSGQGAYGYTF. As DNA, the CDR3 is TGTGCCAGCAGTTCGGGACAGGGAGCCTATGGCTACACCTTC.

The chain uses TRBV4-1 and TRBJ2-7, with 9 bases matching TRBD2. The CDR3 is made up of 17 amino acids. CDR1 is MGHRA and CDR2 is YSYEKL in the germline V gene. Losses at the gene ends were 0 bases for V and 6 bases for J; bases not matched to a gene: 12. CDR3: CASSQDRIAGVFCEQYF. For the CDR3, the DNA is TGCGCCAGCAGCCAAGATCGAATAGCGGGGGTTTTTTGCGAGCAGTACTTC.

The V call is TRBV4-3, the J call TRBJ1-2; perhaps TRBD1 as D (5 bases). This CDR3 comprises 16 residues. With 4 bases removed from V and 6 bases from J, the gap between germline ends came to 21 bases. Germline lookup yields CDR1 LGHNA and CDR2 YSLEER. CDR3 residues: CASSPSGGGIFNGYTF. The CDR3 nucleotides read TGCGCCAGCAGCCCGTCCGGGGGGGGGATTTTTAATGGCTACACCTTC.

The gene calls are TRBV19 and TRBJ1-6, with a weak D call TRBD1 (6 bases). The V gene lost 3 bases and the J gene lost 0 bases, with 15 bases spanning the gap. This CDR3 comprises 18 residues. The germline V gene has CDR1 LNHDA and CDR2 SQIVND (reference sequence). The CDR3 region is CASSIGGGFSSYNSPLHF. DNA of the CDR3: TGTGCCAGTAGTATTGGCGGGGGCTTTAGCTCCTATAATTCACCCCTCCACTTT.

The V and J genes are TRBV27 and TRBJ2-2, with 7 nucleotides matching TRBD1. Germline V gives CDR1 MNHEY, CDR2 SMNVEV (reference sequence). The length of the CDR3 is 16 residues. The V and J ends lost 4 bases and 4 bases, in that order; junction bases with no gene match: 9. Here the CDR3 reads CASSSRQGVSTGELFF. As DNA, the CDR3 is TGTGCCAGCAGTTCCAGACAGGGAGTTAGCACCGGGGAGCTGTTTTTT.

The chain's CDR3 is CAWRSGRPYEAFF. CDR3 sequence (DNA): TGTGCCTGGAGAAGCGGGCGCCCCTATGAAGCTTTCTTT. The chain uses TRBV30 and TRBJ1-1; no definite D call. CDR3 size: 13 residues. Looked up from germline, CDR1 is GTSNPN and CDR2 is SVGIG (reference sequence). V was cut by 3 bases and J by 7 bases, with 15 bases left in between. The complete variable domain, with remaining parts taken from reference TRBV30 and TRBJ1-1, reads SQTIHQWPATLVQPVGSPLSLECTVEGTSNPNLYWYRQAAGRGLQLLFYSVGIGQISSEVPQNLSASRPQDRQFILSSKKLLLSDSGFYLCAWRSGRPYEAFFGQGTRLTVV.

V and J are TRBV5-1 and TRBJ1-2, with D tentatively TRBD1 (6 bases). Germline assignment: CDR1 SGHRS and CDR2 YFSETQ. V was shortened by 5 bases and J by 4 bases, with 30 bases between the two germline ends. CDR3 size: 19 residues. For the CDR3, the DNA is TGCGCCAGCAGTCGGGGTATAGGGAATGGACAGCTCGATTCCTATGGCTACACCTTC. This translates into CASSRGIGNGQLDSYGYTF.

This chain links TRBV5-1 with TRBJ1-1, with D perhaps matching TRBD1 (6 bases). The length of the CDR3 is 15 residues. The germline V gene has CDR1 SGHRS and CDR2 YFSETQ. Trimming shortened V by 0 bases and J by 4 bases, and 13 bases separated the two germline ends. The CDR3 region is CASSLVRGMGTEAFF. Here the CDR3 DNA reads TGCGCCAGCAGCTTGGTCAGGGGCATGGGCACTGAAGCTTTCTTT.

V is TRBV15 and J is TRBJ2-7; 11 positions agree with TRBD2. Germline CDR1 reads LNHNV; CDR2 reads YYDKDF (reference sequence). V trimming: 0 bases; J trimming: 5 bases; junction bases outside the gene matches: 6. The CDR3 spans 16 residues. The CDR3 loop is CATSRDASGRPDEQYF. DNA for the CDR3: TGTGCCACCAGCAGAGATGCTAGCGGGAGGCCGGACGAGCAGTACTTC.

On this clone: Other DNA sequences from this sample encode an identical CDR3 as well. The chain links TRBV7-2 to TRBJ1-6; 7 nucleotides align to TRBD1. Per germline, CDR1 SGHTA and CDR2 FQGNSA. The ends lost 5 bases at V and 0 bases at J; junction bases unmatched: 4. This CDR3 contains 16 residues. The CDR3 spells CASSPDRSSYNSPLHF. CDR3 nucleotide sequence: TGTGCCAGCAGCCCGGACAGGAGCTCCTATAATTCACCCCTCCACTTT.